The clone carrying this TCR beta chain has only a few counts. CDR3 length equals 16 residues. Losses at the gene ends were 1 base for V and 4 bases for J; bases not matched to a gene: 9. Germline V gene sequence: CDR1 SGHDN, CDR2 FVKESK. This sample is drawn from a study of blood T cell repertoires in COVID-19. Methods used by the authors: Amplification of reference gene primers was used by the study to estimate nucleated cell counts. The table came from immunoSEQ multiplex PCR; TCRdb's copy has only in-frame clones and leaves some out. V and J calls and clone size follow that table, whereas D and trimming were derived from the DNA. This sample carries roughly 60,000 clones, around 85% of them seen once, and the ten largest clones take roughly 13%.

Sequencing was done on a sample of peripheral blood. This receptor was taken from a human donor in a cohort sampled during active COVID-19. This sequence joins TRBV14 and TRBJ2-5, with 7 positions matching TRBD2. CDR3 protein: CASSQGVAGASETQYF. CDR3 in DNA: TGTGCCAGCAGCCAAGGCGTCGCGGGAGCGTCAGAGACCCAGTACTTC.